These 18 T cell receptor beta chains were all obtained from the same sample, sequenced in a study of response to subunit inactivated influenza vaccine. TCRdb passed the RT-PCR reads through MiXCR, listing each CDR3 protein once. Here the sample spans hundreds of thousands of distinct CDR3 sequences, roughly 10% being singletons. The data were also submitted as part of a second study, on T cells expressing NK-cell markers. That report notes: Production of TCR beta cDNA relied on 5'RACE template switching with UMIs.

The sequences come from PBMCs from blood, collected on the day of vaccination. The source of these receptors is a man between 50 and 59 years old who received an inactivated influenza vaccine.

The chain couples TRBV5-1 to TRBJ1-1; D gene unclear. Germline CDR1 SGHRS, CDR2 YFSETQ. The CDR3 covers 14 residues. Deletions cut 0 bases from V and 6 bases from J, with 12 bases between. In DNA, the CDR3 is TGCGCCAGCAGCTTGGCCGGACGGGAGGCTGAAGCTTTCTTT. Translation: CASSLAGREAEAFF.

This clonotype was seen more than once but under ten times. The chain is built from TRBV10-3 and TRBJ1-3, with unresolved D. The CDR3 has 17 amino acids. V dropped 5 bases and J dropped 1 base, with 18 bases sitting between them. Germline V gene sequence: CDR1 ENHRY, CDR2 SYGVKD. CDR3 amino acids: CAISRTREGSSGNTIYF. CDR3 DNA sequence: TGTGCCATCAGTAGGACGCGCGAGGGATCTTCTGGAAACACCATATATTTT.

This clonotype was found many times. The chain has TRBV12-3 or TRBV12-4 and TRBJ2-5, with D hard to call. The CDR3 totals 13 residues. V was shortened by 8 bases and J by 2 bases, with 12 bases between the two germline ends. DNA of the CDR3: TGTGCCAGCGGTGGCTATGCGCAAGAGACCCAGTACTTC. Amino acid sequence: CASGGYAQETQYF.

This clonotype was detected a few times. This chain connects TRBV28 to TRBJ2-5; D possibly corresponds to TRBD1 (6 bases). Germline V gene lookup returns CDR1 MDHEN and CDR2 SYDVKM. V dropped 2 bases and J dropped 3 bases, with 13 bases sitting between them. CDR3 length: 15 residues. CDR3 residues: CASSLTNGQKETQYF. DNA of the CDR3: TGTGCCAGCAGTTTAACAAACGGACAGAAAGAGACCCAGTACTTC.

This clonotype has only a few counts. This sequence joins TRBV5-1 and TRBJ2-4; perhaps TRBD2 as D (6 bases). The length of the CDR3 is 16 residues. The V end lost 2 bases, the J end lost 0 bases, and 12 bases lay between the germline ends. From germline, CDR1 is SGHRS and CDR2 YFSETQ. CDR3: CASSFDPGGAKNIQYF. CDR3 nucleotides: TGCGCCAGCAGCTTTGACCCCGGGGGAGCCAAAAACATTCAGTACTTC.

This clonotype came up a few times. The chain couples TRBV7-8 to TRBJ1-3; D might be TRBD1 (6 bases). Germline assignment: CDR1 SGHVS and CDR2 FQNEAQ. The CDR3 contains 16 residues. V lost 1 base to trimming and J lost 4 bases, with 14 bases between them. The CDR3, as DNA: TGTGCCAGCAGCTTAGTACGGGGGCTGTCAGGAAACACCATATATTTT. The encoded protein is CASSLVRGLSGNTIYF.

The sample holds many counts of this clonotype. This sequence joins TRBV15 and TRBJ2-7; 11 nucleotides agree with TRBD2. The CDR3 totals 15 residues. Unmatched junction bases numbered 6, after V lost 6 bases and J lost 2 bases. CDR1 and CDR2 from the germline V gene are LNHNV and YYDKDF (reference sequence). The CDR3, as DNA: TGTGCCACCAGTCCCGGGACTAGCGGCCCCTACGAGCAGTACTTC. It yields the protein CATSPGTSGPYEQYF.

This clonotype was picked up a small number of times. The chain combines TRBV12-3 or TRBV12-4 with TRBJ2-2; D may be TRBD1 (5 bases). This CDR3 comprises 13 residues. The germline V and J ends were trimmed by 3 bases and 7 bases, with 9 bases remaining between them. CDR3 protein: CASSFRAHGELFF. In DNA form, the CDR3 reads TGTGCCAGCAGTTTCAGGGCCCACGGGGAGCTGTTTTTT.

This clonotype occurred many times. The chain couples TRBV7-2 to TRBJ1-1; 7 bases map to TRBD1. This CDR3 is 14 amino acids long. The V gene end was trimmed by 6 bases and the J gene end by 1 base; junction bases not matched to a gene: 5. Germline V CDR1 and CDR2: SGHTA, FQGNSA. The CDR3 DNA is TGTGCCAGCAGATTAACAGGGGCGAACACTGAAGCTTTCTTT. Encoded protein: CASRLTGANTEAFF.

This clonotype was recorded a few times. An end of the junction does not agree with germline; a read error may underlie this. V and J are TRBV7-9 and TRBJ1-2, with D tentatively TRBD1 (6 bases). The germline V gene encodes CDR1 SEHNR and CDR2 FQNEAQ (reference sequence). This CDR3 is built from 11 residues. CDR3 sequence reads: CASSFGGLLAF. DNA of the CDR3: TGTGCCAGCAGCTTCGGGGGGCTTTTGGCCTTC.

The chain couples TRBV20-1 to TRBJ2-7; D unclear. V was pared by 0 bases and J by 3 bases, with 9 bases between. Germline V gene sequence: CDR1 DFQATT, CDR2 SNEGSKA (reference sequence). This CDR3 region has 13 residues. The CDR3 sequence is CSARDRILYEQYF. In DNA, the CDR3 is TGCAGTGCTAGAGATAGGATCCTCTACGAGCAGTACTTC.

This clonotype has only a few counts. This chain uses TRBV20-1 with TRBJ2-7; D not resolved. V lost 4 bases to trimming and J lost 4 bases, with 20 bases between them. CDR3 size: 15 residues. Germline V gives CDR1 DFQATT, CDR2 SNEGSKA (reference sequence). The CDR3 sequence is CSAKRSGAERYEQYF. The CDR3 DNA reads TGCAGTGCTAAAAGGTCCGGAGCTGAGAGGTACGAGCAGTACTTC.

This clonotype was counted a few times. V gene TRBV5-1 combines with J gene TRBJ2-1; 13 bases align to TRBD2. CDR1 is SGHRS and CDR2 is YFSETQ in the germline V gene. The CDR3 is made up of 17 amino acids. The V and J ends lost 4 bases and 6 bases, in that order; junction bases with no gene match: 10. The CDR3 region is CASSVGLAGAAGNEQFF. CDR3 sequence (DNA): TGCGCCAGCAGCGTTGGACTAGCGGGAGCGGCGGGCAATGAGCAGTTCTTC.

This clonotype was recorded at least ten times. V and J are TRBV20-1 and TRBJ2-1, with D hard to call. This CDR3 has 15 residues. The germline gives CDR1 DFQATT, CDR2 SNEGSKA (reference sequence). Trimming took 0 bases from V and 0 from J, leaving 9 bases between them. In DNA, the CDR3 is TGCAGTGCTAGAGATCTAGTTGGCTCCTACAATGAGCAGTTCTTC. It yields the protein CSARDLVGSYNEQFF.

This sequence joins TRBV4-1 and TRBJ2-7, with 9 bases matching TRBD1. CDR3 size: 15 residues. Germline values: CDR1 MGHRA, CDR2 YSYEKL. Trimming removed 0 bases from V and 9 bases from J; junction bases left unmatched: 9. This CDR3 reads CASSQDPGQGQTQYF. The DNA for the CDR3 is TGCGCCAGCAGCCAAGATCCGGGACAGGGACAGACGCAGTACTTC.

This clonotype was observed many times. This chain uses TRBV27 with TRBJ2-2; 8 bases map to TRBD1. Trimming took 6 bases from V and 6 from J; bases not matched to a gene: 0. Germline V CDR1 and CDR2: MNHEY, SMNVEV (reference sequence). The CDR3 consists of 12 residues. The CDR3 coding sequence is TGTGCCAGCAGACAGGGGGCCGGGGAGCTGTTTTTT. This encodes CASRQGAGELFF.

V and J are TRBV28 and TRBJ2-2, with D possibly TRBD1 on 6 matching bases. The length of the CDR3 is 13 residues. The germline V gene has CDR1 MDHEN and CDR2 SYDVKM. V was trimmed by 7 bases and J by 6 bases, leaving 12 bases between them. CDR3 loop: CASTGAVSGELFF. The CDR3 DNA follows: TGTGCCAGCACAGGGGCTGTCTCCGGGGAGCTGTTTTTT. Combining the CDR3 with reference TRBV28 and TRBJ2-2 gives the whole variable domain DVKVTQSSRYLVKRTGEKVFLECVQDMDHENMFWYRQDPGLGLRLIYFSYDVKMKEKGDIPEGYSVSREKKERFSLILESASTNQTSMYLCASTGAVSGELFFGEGSRLTVL.

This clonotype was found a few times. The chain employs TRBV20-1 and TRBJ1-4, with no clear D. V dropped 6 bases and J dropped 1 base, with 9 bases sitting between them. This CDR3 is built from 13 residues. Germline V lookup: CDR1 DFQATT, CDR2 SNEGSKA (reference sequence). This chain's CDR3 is CSATDGTNEKLFF. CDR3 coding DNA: TGCAGTGCAACGGACGGAACTAATGAAAAACTGTTTTTT.